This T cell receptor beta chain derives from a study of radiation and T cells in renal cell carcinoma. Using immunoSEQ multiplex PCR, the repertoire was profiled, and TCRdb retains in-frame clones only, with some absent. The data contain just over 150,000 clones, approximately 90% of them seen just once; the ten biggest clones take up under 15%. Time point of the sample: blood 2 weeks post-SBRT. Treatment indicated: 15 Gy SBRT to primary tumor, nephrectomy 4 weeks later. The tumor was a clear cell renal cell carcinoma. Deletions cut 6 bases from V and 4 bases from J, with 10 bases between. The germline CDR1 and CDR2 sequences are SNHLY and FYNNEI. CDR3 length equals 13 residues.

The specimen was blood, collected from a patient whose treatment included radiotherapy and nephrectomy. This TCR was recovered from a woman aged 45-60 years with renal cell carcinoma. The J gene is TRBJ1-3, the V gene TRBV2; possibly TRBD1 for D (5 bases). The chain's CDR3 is CASSRESGNTIYF. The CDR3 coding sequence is TGTGCCAGCAGCAGGGAGTCCGGAAACACCATATATTTT.